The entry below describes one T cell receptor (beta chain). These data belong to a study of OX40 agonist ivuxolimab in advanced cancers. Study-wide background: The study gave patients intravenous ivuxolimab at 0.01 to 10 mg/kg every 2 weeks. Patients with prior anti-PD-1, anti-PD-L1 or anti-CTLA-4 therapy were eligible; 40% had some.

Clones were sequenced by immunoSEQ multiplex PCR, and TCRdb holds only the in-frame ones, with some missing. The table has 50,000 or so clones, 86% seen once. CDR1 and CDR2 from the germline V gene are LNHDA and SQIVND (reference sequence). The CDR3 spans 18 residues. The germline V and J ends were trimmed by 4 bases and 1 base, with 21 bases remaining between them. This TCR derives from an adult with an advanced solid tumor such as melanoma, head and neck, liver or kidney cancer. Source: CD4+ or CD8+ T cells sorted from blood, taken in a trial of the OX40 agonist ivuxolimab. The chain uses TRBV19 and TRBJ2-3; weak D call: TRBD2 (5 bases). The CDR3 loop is CASSSEGPQRKGTDTQYF. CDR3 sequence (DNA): TGTGCCAGTAGTAGCGAAGGCCCACAGCGGAAGGGCACAGATACGCAGTATTTT.